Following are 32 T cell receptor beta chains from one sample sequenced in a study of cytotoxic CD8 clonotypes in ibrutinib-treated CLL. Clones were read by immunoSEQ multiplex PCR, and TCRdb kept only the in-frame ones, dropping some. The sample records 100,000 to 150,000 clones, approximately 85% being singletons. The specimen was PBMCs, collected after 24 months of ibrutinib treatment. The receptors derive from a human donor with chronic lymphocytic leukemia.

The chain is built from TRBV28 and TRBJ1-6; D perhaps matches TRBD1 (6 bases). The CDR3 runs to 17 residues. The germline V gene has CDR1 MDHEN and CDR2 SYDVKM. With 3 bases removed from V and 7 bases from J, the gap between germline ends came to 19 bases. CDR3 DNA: TGTGCCAGCAGTTTGGGTGGTGGGGGGGCCCGAAATTCACCCCTCCACTTT. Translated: CASSLGGGGARNSPLHF. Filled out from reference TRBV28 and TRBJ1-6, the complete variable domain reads DVKVTQSSRYLVKRTGEKVFLECVQDMDHENMFWYRQDPGLGLRLIYFSYDVKMKEKGDIPEGYSVSREKKERFSLILESASTNQTSMYLCASSLGGGGARNSPLHFGNGTRLTVT.

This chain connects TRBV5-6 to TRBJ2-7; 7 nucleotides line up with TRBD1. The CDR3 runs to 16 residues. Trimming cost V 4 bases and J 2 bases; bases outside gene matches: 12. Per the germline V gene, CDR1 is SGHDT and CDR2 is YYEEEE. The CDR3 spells CASSATLTGTTYEQYF. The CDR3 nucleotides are TGTGCCAGCAGCGCTACTTTGACAGGGACAACCTACGAGCAGTACTTC.

CDR3: CASSEGMRTGEYEQYF. The DNA of the CDR3 is TGTGCCAGCAGCGAGGGTATGCGGACAGGGGAATACGAGCAGTACTTC. This chain joins TRBV9 and TRBJ2-7; TRBD1 agrees at 9 bases. CDR1 is SGDLS, CDR2 YYNGEE, per germline. With 3 bases clipped from V and 4 bases from J, the junction kept 11 bases outside the gene matches. The CDR3 contains 16 residues.

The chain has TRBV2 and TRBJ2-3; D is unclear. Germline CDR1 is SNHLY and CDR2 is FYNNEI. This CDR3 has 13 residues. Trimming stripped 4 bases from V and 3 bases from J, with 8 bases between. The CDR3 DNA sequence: TGTGCCAGCAGTGCTCGATGGACAGATACGCAGTATTTT. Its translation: CASSARWTDTQYF.

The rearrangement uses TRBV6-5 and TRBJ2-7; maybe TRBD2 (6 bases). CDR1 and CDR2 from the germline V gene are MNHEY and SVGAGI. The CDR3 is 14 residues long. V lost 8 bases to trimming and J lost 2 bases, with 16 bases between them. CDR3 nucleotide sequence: TGTGCCAGCCCCATACCGGGGGAGGCCTACGAGCAGTACTTC. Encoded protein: CASPIPGEAYEQYF.

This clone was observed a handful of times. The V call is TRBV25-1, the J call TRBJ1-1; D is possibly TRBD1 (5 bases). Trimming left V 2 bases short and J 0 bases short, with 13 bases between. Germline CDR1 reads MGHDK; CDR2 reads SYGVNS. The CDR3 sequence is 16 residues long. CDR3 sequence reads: CASSEQGGPMNTEAFF. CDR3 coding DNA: TGTGCCAGCAGTGAACAGGGTGGCCCCATGAACACTGAAGCTTTCTTT.

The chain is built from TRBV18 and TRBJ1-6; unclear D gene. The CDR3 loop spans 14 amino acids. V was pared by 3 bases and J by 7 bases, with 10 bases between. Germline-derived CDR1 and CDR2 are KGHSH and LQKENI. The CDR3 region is CASSPKSINSPLHF. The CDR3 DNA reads TGTGCCAGCTCACCGAAAAGCATCAATTCACCCCTCCACTTT.

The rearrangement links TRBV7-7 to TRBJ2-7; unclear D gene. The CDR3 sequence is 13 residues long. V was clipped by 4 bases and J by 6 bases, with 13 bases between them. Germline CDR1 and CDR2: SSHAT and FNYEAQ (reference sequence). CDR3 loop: CASSSQQFGEQYF. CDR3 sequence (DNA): TGTGCCAGCAGCTCCCAACAGTTCGGCGAGCAGTACTTC.

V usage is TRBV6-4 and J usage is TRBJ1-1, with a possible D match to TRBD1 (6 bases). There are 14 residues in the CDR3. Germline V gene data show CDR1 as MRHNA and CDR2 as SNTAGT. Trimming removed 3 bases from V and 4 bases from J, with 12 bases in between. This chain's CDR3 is CASSEHQGGTEAFF. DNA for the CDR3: TGTGCCAGCAGTGAACACCAAGGGGGCACTGAAGCTTTCTTT.

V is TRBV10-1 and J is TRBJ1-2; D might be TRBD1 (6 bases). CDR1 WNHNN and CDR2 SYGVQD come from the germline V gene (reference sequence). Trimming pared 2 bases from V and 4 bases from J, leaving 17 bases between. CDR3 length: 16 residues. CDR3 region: CASSEGRTLGGYGYTF. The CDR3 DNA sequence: TGCGCCAGCAGTGAGGGCAGAACCCTAGGGGGCTATGGCTACACCTTC.

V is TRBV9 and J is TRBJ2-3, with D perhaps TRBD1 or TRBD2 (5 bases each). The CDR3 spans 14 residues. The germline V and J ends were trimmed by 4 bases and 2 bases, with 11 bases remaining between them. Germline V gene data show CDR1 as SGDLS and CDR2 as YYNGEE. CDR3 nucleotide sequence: TGTGCCAGCAGCACGGGACGGTTCACAGATACGCAGTATTTT. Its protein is CASSTGRFTDTQYF.

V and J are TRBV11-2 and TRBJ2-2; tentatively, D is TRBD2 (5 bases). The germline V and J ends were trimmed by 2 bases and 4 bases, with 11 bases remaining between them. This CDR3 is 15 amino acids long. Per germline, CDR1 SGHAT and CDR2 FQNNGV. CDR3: CASSLSRAGTGELFF. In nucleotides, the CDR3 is TGTGCCAGCAGCTTATCGCGGGCGGGCACCGGGGAGCTGTTTTTT.

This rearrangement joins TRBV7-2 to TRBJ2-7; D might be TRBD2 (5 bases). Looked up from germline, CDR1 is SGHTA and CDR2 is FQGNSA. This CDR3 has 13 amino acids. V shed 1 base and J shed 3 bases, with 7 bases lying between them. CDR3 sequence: CASSLVEGYEQYF. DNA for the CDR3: TGTGCCAGCAGCTTAGTAGAGGGCTACGAGCAGTACTTC.

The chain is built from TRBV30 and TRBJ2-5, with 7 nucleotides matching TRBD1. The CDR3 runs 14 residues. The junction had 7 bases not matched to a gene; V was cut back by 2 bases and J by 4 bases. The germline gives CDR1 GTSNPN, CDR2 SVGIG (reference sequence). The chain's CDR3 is CAWSKQGLTETQYF. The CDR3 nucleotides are TGTGCCTGGAGTAAACAGGGGTTAACAGAGACCCAGTACTTC.

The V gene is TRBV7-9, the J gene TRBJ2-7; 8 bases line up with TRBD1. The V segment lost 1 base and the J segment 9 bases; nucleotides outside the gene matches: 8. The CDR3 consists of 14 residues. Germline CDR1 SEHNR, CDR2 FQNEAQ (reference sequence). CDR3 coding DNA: TGTGCCAGCAGCTTAGGGACAGGGCCCGGTAGGCAGTACTTC. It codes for CASSLGTGPGRQYF.

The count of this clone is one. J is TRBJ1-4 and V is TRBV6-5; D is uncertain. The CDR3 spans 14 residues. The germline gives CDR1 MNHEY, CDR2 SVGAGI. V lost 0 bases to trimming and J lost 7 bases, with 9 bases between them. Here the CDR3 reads CASSYSSGGEKLFF. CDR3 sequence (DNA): TGTGCCAGCAGTTACTCGTCAGGCGGTGAAAAACTGTTTTTT.

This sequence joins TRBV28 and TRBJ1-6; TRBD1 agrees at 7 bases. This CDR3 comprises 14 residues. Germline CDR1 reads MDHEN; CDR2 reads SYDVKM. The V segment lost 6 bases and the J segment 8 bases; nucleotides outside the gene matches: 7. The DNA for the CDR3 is TGTGCCAGCAGCTTAAGACAGGGTTATTCACCCCTCCACTTT. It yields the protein CASSLRQGYSPLHF.

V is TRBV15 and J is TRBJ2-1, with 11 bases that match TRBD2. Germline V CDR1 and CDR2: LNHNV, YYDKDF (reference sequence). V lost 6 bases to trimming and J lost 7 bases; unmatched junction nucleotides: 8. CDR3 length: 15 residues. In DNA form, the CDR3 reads TGTGCCACCAGTCCTGGGACTAGCGGCCTGAATGAGCAGTTCTTC. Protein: CATSPGTSGLNEQFF.

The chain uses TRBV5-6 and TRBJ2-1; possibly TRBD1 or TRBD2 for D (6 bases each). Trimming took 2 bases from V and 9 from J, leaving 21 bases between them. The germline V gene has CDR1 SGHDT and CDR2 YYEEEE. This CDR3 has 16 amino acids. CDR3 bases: TGTGCCAGCAGCTTAGTTTCAGGGGCAAGGAGGGGTGAGCAGTTCTTC. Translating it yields CASSLVSGARRGEQFF.

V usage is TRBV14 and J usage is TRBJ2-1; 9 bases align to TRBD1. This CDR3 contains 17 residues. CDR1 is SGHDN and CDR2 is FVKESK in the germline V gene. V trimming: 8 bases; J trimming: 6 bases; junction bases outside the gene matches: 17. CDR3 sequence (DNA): TGTGCCAGCTCGATCGGTGGGACAGGGTGGGGAGGCAATGAGCAGTTCTTC. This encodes CASSIGGTGWGGNEQFF. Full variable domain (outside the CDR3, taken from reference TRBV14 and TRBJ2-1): EAGVTQFPSHSVIEKGQTVTLRCDPISGHDNLYWYRRVMGKEIKFLLHFVKESKQDESGMPNNRFLAERTGGTYSTLKVQPAELEDSGVYFCASSIGGTGWGGNEQFFGPGTRLTVL.

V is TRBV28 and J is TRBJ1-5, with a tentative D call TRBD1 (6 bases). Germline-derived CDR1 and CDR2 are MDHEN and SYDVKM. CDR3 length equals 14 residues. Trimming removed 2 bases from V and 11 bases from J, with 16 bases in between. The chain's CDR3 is CASSLVDSPGTQHF. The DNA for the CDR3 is TGTGCCAGCAGTTTAGTGGACAGTCCGGGGACCCAGCATTTT.

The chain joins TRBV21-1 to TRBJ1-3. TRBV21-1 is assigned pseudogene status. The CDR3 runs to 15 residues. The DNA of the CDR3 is TGTGCCAGCAGCCCCAAGGCAGAAACTGGAAACACCATATATTTT. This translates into CASSPKAETGNTIYF.

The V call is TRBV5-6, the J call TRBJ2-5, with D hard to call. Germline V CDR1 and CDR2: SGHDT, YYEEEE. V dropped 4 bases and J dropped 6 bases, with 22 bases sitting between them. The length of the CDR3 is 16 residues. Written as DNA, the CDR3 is TGTGCCAGCAGCAGATTCCAGCAAGCTTCAGCGAAGACCCAGTACTTC. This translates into CASSRFQQASAKTQYF.

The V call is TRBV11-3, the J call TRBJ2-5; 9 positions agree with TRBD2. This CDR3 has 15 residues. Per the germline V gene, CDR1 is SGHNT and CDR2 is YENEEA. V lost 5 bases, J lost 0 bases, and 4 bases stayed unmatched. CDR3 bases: TGTGCCAGCAGCCCGACTAGCGGAAACCAAGAGACCCAGTACTTC. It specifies CASSPTSGNQETQYF.

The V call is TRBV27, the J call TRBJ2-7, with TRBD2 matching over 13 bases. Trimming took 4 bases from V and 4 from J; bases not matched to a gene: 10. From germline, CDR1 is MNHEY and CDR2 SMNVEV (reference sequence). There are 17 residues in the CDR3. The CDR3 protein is CASSSLWGLAGPYEQYF. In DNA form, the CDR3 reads TGTGCCAGCAGTTCCTTATGGGGACTAGCGGGACCATACGAGCAGTACTTC.

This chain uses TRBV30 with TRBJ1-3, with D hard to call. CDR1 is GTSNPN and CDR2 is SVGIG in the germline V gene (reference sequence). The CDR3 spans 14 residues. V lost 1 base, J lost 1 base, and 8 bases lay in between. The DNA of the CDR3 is TGTGCCTGGAGTGCAACAGCATCTGGAAACACCATATATTTT. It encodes CAWSATASGNTIYF.

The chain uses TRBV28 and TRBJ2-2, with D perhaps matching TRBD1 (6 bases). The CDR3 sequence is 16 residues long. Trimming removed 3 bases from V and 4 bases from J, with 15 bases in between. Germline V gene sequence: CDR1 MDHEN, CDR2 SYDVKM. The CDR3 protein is CASSFFLGAGTGELFF. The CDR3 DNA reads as TGTGCCAGCAGTTTTTTTCTGGGGGCGGGCACCGGGGAGCTGTTTTTT.

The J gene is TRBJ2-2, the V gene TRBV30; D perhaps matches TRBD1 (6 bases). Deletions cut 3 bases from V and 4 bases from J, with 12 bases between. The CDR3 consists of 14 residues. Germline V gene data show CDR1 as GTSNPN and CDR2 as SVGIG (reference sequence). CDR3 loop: CAWSQGMSTGELFF. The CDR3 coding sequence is TGTGCCTGGAGCCAGGGGATGAGCACCGGGGAGCTGTTTTTT.

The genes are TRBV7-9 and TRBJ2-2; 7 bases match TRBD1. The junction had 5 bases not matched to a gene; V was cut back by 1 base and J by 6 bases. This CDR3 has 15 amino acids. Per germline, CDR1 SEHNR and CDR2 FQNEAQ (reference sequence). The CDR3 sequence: CASSLGQGRAGELFF. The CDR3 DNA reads TGTGCCAGCAGCTTAGGACAGGGACGCGCCGGGGAGCTGTTTTTT.

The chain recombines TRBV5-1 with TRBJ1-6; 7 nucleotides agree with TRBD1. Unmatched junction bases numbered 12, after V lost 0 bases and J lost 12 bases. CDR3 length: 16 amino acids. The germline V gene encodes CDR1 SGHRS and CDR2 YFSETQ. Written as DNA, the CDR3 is TGCGCCAGCAGCTTGGAAGGGCAGGGGGTGGCCGGACCCCTCCACTTT. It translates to CASSLEGQGVAGPLHF.

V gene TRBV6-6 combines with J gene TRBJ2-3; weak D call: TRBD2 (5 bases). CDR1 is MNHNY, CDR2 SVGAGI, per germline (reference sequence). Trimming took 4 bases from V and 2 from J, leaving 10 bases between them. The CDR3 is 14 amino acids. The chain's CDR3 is CASSSLGNTDTQYF. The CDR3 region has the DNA TGTGCCAGCAGTTCACTAGGGAACACAGATACGCAGTATTTT.

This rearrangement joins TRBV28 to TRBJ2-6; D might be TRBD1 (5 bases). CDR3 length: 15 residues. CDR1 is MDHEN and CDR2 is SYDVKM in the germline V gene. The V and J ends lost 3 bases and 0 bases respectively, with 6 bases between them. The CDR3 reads CASSFQGSGANVLTF. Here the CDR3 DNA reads TGTGCCAGCAGTTTTCAGGGCTCTGGGGCCAACGTCCTGACTTTC. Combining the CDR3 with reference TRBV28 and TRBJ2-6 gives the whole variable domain DVKVTQSSRYLVKRTGEKVFLECVQDMDHENMFWYRQDPGLGLRLIYFSYDVKMKEKGDIPEGYSVSREKKERFSLILESASTNQTSMYLCASSFQGSGANVLTFGAGSRLTVL.